These 18 T cell receptor beta chains share one sample of origin, sequenced in a study of T-cell memory formation after mild COVID-19. TCRdb re-analysed the 5' RACE reads in MiXCR, keeping a single row per CDR3 protein. This table has 120,000 to 150,000 distinct CDR3 sequences, under 7% appearing once. Sequences were obtained from PBMCs or a T cell subset sorted from them (not recorded which). Every receptor here comes from an adult woman who had mild COVID-19 (a few samples of this study predate the infection). Cell type and time point are not known.

This sequence joins TRBV6-2 or TRBV6-3 and TRBJ2-1; 11 nucleotides agree with TRBD2. The germline CDR1 and CDR2 sequences are MNHEY and SVGEGT. Trimming took 2 bases from V and 15 from J; bases not matched to a gene: 6. CDR3 length: 13 amino acids. The CDR3 protein is CASSYELAGVLFF. DNA for the CDR3: TGTGCCAGCAGTTACGAACTAGCGGGAGTTCTGTTCTTC.

This clonotype was found many times. This chain connects TRBV5-1 to TRBJ2-7; no definite D call. The CDR3 runs 12 residues. The V gene's germline CDR1 is SGHRS and CDR2 YFSETQ. Trimming took off 3 bases at V and 5 bases at J, with 9 bases between the two ends. CDR3 amino acids: CASSSPSDEQYF. The CDR3 nucleotides are TGCGCCAGCAGCTCCCCGTCCGACGAGCAGTACTTC.

The CDR3 DNA reads TGTGCCAGCTCGGGGACAGGGGGCTTTTGGTACTTC. Protein product: CASSGTGGFWYF. The rearrangement uses TRBV2 and TRBJ2-4; TRBD1 matches at 12 bases. This CDR3 contains 12 residues. Germline V gene data show CDR1 as SNHLY and CDR2 as FYNNEI. J gave up 15 bases and V 8 bases, and 8 bases lay outside the gene matches.

This clonotype has a count of ten or more. The chain uses TRBV4-2 and TRBJ2-7; 8 positions match TRBD2. With V trimmed by 0 bases and J by 2 bases, 6 bases remained unmatched. The germline V gene has CDR1 LGHNA and CDR2 YNFKEQ. This CDR3 is 16 amino acids long. DNA for the CDR3: TGTGCCAGCAGCCAAGATAGCGGGACTACGGCCTACGAGCAGTACTTC. Translation gives CASSQDSGTTAYEQYF.

V gene TRBV12-3 or TRBV12-4 combines with J gene TRBJ2-7, with 10 bases lining up with TRBD2. Trimming at V came to 6 bases and at J to 2 bases, leaving 4 bases not matched to a gene. The CDR3 has 14 residues. CDR3 sequence: CASRSGRETYEQYF. The CDR3 nucleotides read TGTGCCAGCAGGAGCGGGAGGGAAACCTACGAGCAGTACTTC.

Comment on this clonotype: One end of the junction does not line up with germline, which may come from a read error. The V call is TRBV4-2, the J call TRBJ1-5; the D gene is possibly TRBD1 (5 bases). The CDR3 is 13 amino acids. Germline loops: CDR1 LGHNA, CDR2 YNFKEQ. The CDR3 coding sequence is TGTGCCAGCAGCGAAGAAAGGGGTCAGCCCCAGCATTTT. Its protein product is CASSEERGQPQHF.

This clonotype was observed many times. The chain combines TRBV20-1 with TRBJ1-5; D perhaps matches TRBD1 (5 bases). Germline V gene lookup returns CDR1 DFQATT and CDR2 SNEGSKA (reference sequence). The CDR3 is 14 residues long. Trimming pared 0 bases from V and 6 bases from J, leaving 12 bases between. CDR3 residues: CSARETRGTQPQHF. The CDR3 nucleotides read TGCAGTGCTAGAGAGACCCGAGGGACTCAGCCCCAGCATTTT.

At least ten counts were recorded for this clonotype. The chain links TRBV9 to TRBJ2-2; 7 bases align to TRBD2. There are 14 residues in the CDR3. V lost 0 bases to trimming and J lost 7 bases; unmatched junction nucleotides: 3. CDR1 is SGDLS, CDR2 YYNGEE, per germline. The CDR3 coding sequence is TGTGCCAGCAGCGTAGGGGAGGGCGACGGGGAGCTGTTTTTT. It translates to CASSVGEGDGELFF. Combining the CDR3 with reference TRBV9 and TRBJ2-2 gives the whole variable domain DSGVTQTPKHLITATGQRVTLRCSPRSGDLSVYWYQQSLDQGLQFLIQYYNGEERAKGNILERFSAQQFPDLHSELNLSSLELGDSALYFCASSVGEGDGELFFGEGSRLTVL.

This clonotype has more than one count but fewer than ten. The V gene is TRBV2, the J gene TRBJ1-4; D is unresolved. The germline gives CDR1 SNHLY, CDR2 FYNNEI. The CDR3 has 14 residues. V was pared by 2 bases and J by 10 bases, with 14 bases between. The CDR3 bases are TGTGCCAGCAGTGAAATGGGCGGCCTGGGAAAACTGTTTTTT. It specifies CASSEMGGLGKLFF.

The chain carries TRBV4-3 and TRBJ2-1; 8 bases match TRBD1. V shed 0 bases, J shed 10 bases, and the junction held 8 bases outside the gene matches. The CDR3 is made up of 15 amino acids. In germline, CDR1 is LGHNA, CDR2 YSLEER. This CDR3 is CASSQDLTRGREQFF. The CDR3 DNA sequence: TGCGCCAGCAGCCAAGATTTAACCAGGGGGCGAGAGCAGTTCTTC.

This chain links TRBV3-1 with TRBJ2-5; D possibly uses TRBD1 or TRBD2 (6 bases each). Germline V gene data show CDR1 as LGHDT and CDR2 as YNNKEL (reference sequence). Trimming left V 2 bases short and J 5 bases short, with 18 bases between. The CDR3 covers 16 residues. The CDR3, as DNA: TGTGCCAGCAGCCAATGGGGGGCGGGGTCCCAGGAGACCCAGTACTTC. Protein: CASSQWGAGSQETQYF.

This clonotype was seen repeatedly, ten times or more. J is TRBJ2-2 and V is TRBV3-1, with TRBD1 matching over 9 bases. The CDR3 is 14 amino acids. Germline V gene lookup returns CDR1 LGHDT and CDR2 YNNKEL (reference sequence). V shed 4 bases and J 5 bases; nucleotides not matched to a gene: 2. The CDR3 nucleotides are TGTGCCAGCAGCCGGGACAGGGTTACCGGGGAGCTGTTTTTT. Protein sequence: CASSRDRVTGELFF.

This clonotype was recorded many times. The chain combines TRBV7-2 with TRBJ2-5; 7 bases are shared with TRBD2. Germline CDR1 SGHTA, CDR2 FQGNSA. J gave up 2 bases and V 3 bases, and 9 bases lay outside the gene matches. The CDR3 length is 16 residues. CDR3 in amino acids: CASSFKLGLPQETQYF. Here the CDR3 DNA reads TGTGCCAGCAGCTTTAAACTGGGACTACCACAAGAGACCCAGTACTTC.

This clonotype was detected a few times. The chain joins TRBV29-1 to TRBJ1-2; the D gene is possibly TRBD1 (5 bases). Trimming cost V 4 bases and J 5 bases, with 11 bases left between them. There are 12 residues in the CDR3. Germline assignment: CDR1 SQVTM and CDR2 ANQGSEA. The CDR3 DNA reads as TGCAGCGTTGTAGACAGAGCGTATGGCTACACCTTC. The encoded protein is CSVVDRAYGYTF.

This clonotype was seen a handful of times. This chain joins TRBV5-1 and TRBJ2-1; weak D call: TRBD1 (6 bases). The CDR3 is 14 amino acids. Trimming removed 4 bases at V and 5 bases at J, with 13 bases between. CDR1 and CDR2 from the germline V gene are SGHRS and YFSETQ. CDR3 sequence reads: CASSAGDIDNEQFF. The CDR3 nucleotides read TGCGCCAGCAGCGCAGGGGACATAGACAATGAGCAGTTCTTC.

This clonotype was found many times. This chain links TRBV18 with TRBJ1-1; 8 nucleotides align to TRBD1. Germline trimming cut 2 bases from V and 1 base from J; bases unmatched to any gene: 6. This CDR3 comprises 16 residues. CDR1 is KGHSH and CDR2 is LQKENI in the germline V gene. The CDR3 nucleotides are TGTGCCAGCTCACCAGACAGGGGCATTCCGAACACTGAAGCTTTCTTT. Amino acids: CASSPDRGIPNTEAFF.

V usage is TRBV18 and J usage is TRBJ1-3; D is undetermined. Germline values: CDR1 KGHSH, CDR2 LQKENI. Trimming left V 3 bases short and J 0 bases short, with 12 bases between. The CDR3 has 16 residues. The CDR3 region has the DNA TGTGCCAGCTCACCGCCGATCATCAGCTCTGGAAACACCATATATTTT. Its translation: CASSPPIISSGNTIYF.

The gene calls are TRBV21-1 and TRBJ2-7; the table's D call TRBD1 went unverified against the DNA. TRBV21-1 is classified as a pseudogene. This CDR3 region has 17 residues. CDR3 residues: CASSKNGPQGYYYEQYF. In DNA form, the CDR3 reads TGTGCCAGCAGCAAAAATGGGCCGCAGGGGTACTACTACGAGCAGTACTTC.